This T cell receptor beta chain is drawn from a study of T cells in Graves' hyperthyroidism and ophthalmopathy. General observations from the study: Ophthalmopathy, as predicted by the model, came a median roughly 6.5 months after the prediction.

This CDR3 has 18 amino acids. The V end was cut by 0 bases, the J end by 6 bases, with 20 bases between. Germline values: CDR1 MGHRA, CDR2 YSYEKL. Researchers amplified the TCR beta CDR3 regions from RNA transcripts. First-round RT-PCR targeting the TCR CDR3 was performed with the HTBI primer set. TCRdb processed the multiplex PCR reads anew with MiXCR; each CDR3 protein has one entry. The repertoire holds 600,000 to 700,000 distinct CDR3 sequences, with 14% to 15% as singletons. Thyroid ultrasound, orbital computed tomography, clinical symptoms, and serum thyroxine and TRAb underpinned diagnoses. An approximately 9.8 ml volume of fresh peripheral blood provided the PBMCs. As for this clonotype: Its antigen is not known.

Sample: blood. The chain carries TRBV4-1 and TRBJ2-2, with a weak D call TRBD2 (6 bases). The TCR originated in a woman in her 40s with Graves' ophthalmopathy. CDR3: CASSQEGGRGRGPGELFF. The CDR3 bases are TGCGCCAGCAGCCAAGAGGGGGGTCGGGGACGTGGGCCCGGGGAGCTGTTTTTT.